These T cell receptor beta chains were read from a single sample in a study of OX40 agonist ivuxolimab in advanced cancers. Some clones are missing from TCRdb's copy, which holds only in-frame ones; the method was immunoSEQ multiplex PCR. The sample has fewer than 85,000 clones; 86% are singletons. Sample: CD4+ or CD8+ T cells sorted from blood, taken in a trial of the OX40 agonist ivuxolimab. All receptors come from an adult with an advanced solid tumor such as melanoma, head and neck, liver or kidney cancer. Each CDR3 is given with its conserved first and last residue. A D gene is named only where the DNA matches it firmly. Clone size is given for some rows only: seen once, a few or many times, or a class if the clone is expanded.

V: TRBV27; size: once; length: 16; D: -; J: TRBJ1-5; DNA: TGTGCCAGCAGTTTCGCGTCCGCGGGGGGCCATCAGCCCCAGCATTTT; CDR3: CASSFASAGGHQPQHF
V: TRBV7-2; size: medium-sized; length: 15; D: TRBD1; J: TRBJ2-7; DNA: TGTGCCAGCAGCCTATCGGGACAGGGCTCCTACGAGCAGTACTTC; CDR3: CASSLSGQGSYEQYF
V: TRBV4-3; size: -; length: 15; D: -; J: TRBJ2-1; DNA: TGCGCCAGCAGCCCATTAAGGGGCTCCTACAATGAGCAGTTCTTC; CDR3: CASSPLRGSYNEQFF
V: TRBV4-3; size: -; length: 15; D: -; J: TRBJ2-1; DNA: TGCGCCAGCAGCCCGGCGGGTAGAACTTACAATGAGCAGTTCTTC; CDR3: CASSPAGRTYNEQFF
V: TRBV6-5; size: -; length: 15; D: TRBD1; J: TRBJ2-3; DNA: TGTGCCAGCAGCCCGGACAGGGGAGGCACAGATACGCAGTATTTT; CDR3: CASSPDRGGTDTQYF
V: TRBV28; size: -; length: 15; D: TRBD2; J: TRBJ2-1; DNA: TGTGCCACCCAAGAGCGGGAGCTAACCTACAATGAGCAGTTCTTC; CDR3: CATQERELTYNEQFF
V: TRBV7-9; size: -; length: 13; D: -; J: TRBJ2-1; DNA: TGTGCCAGCAGCTTTGCACAACAGTCCGAGCAGTTCTTC; CDR3: CASSFAQQSEQFF
V: TRBV29-1; size: -; length: 15; D: TRBD1; J: TRBJ2-1; DNA: TGCAGCGCATCTTTGACGGGACAGGCCCCGGATGAGCAGTTCTTC; CDR3: CSASLTGQAPDEQFF
V: TRBV2; size: once; length: 13; D: -; J: TRBJ2-2; DNA: TGTGCCAGCACGGGGGATATGGGAGGGGAGCTGTTTTTT; CDR3: CASTGDMGGELFF
V: TRBV9; size: -; length: 20; D: TRBD2; J: TRBJ2-3; DNA: TGTGCCAGCAGCGTAGATTTTGCCGGAGTTGGACTAGCGGGAACAGATACGCAGTATTTT; CDR3: CASSVDFAGVGLAGTDTQYF